This T cell receptor (beta chain) was sequenced during a study of blood T cell repertoires in COVID-19. Clones were sequenced by immunoSEQ multiplex PCR, and TCRdb holds only the in-frame ones, with some missing. The sample includes 25,000 to 35,000 clones, around 87% of them seen just once. The sample holds one count of this clone. Germline V gene sequence: CDR1 SGHAT, CDR2 FQNNGV. Trimming cost V 2 bases and J 3 bases, with 10 bases left between them. The CDR3 sequence is 15 residues long. This TCR was sampled from a human donor in a cohort sampled during active COVID-19. The donor label of this sample is uncertain. The sequencing input was peripheral blood. The rearrangement uses TRBV11-2 and TRBJ2-2, with D perhaps TRBD1 (6 bases). For the CDR3, the DNA is TGTGCCAGCAGCTTAAACAGGGTGGACACCGGGGAGCTGTTTTTT. Encoded protein: CASSLNRVDTGELFF.